The present T cell receptor (beta chain) was sequenced within a study of Graves' ophthalmopathy and Graves' hyperthyroidism. A remark on this clonotype: The antigen remains unidentified. One end of the junction fails to match germline, which may point to a read error.

Transcripts of RNA were the source for amplifying TCR beta CDR3 regions. First-round RT-PCR with HTBI primers preceded a second-round multiplex PCR. MiXCR was run by TCRdb on the multiplex PCR reads, yielding one entry per CDR3 protein. The top ten clones hold less than 50% of a sample with 240,000 or so distinct CDR3 sequences, around 50% of them seen once. Findings and limits, study-wide: Using 13 signatures, a model distinguished ophthalmopathy from stable hyperthyroidism, reaching around 88% sensitivity and 81.08% specificity.

Germline CDR1 WSHSY, CDR2 SAAADI. The CDR3 sequence is 14 residues long. Ophthalmopathy-affected donors exhibited moderate-to-severe activity, CAS ≥3, NOSPECS ≥4, and duration under 3 months. It was on clinical symptoms, serum thyroxine, TRAb, thyroid ultrasound and orbital computed tomography that diagnosis relied. The source of the PBMCs was 10 ml of fresh peripheral blood. The sample consisted of peripheral blood. The receptor was derived from an adult man with Graves' ophthalmopathy. The rearrangement links TRBV10-2 to TRBJ2-7; D is perhaps TRBD1 (6 bases). DNA for the CDR3: TGTGCCAGCAGTTACTCACAGGGCGCCTACGAGCAGTACTTC. This gives the protein CASSYSQGAYEQYF.